This T cell receptor beta chain was found in a study of CD8+ T cells in alopecia areata. In 4 or 5 patients, CD4+ T cells were split by CD25+CD127- sorting. By share, this clone counts as medium-sized. Isolated RNA was reverse transcribed into cDNA used as the sequencing template. Sequenced by immunoSEQ multiplex PCR; TCRdb stores in-frame clones only, minus some. This table holds about 14,000 clones, around 50% found once. Trimming cost V 6 bases and J 4 bases; bases outside gene matches: 11. Germline values: CDR1 MNHEY, CDR2 SMNVEV (reference sequence). The CDR3 sequence is 16 residues long. This chain uses TRBV27 with TRBJ2-7, with 11 bases aligning to TRBD2. Sequencing input: CD4+ Tregs sorted from blood. The sequence came from a human donor with alopecia areata. DNA for the CDR3: TGTGCCAGCAGACGCTGGGGGACTAGCGGATTGTACGAGCAGTACTTC. Translation gives CASRRWGTSGLYEQYF.